The source of this TCR beta chain is a study of cytomegalovirus exposure and HLA in healthy donors. Across the whole study: There were over 350 genotyped donors. Of these, 81% fell in the genetic ancestry cluster associated with self-reported Caucasian donors. Study-level points and caveats: According to the study, some 160 TCR beta chains were cytomegalovirus-associated.

After removal of 3 bases from V and 7 bases from J, the junction contained 7 bases not matched to a gene. Looked up from germline, CDR1 is MGHRA and CDR2 is YSYEKL. The CDR3 contains 14 residues. As concerns this clone: Its matching antigen is unknown.

PCR was performed using 60 Vbeta and 13 Jbeta primers. Generated by immunoSEQ multiplex PCR, the TCRdb table keeps only in-frame clones and is missing some. The table includes 99,000 or so clones, around four fifths detected once. This TCR was recovered from a female donor in good health and CMV-seropositive. The chain couples TRBV4-1 to TRBJ1-2; 8 bases align to TRBD1. The source material was PBMCs. The CDR3 loop reads CASSQPGQGGGYTF. CDR3 DNA: TGCGCCAGCAGCCAGCCCGGACAGGGTGGTGGCTACACCTTC.